This T cell receptor (beta chain) stems from a study of blood T cell repertoires in COVID-19. Study in general: The cDNA or gDNA used as material had been derived from T cells, B-cell-depleted T cells, or PBMCs.

The CDR3 consists of 16 residues. In germline, CDR1 is SGHRS, CDR2 YFSETQ. V lost 0 bases and J 5 bases, leaving 17 bases between the germline ends. Cohort assignment relied on participant-reported clinical history. The repertoire was sequenced with immunoSEQ multiplex PCR; TCRdb's copy has only in-frame clones and lacks some. This sample yields some 350,000 clones, of which over 80% are seen a single time; around 4.6% belongs to the top ten. The chain joins TRBV5-1 to TRBJ2-5; D possibly corresponds to TRBD1 (6 bases). Sequencing used PBMCs or T cells enriched from blood (not recorded which). The clonotype was recovered from a man aged 30-40 years who had recovered from COVID-19. The CDR3 reads CASSLAPYRDRETQYF. As DNA, the CDR3 is TGCGCCAGCAGCTTGGCCCCCTACAGGGATCGGGAGACCCAGTACTTC.